A single T cell receptor beta chain is shown here with its context. Antigen specificity is unknown. This sample stems from a study of radiotherapy plus CTLA-4 blockade in lung cancer. Across the study: Objective response rate was 15% to 20%; disease control rate, under 35%.

Here immunoSEQ multiplex PCR was the method, and the copy in TCRdb shows in-frame clones only, minus some. The table has about 97,000 clones, approximately 74% seen once. Broader study findings: Early clonal dynamics of blood T cells, together with interferon-beta, were reported as the best response predictor. Subsequent to radiotherapy plus ipilimumab, tumor-derived TCR clones underwent expansion in blood.

Chemo-refractory metastatic non-small-cell lung cancer patients underwent focal radiation alongside CTLA-4 blockade with ipilimumab. Germline values: CDR1 LNHDA, CDR2 SQIVND (reference sequence). The CDR3 is 14 amino acids. Unmatched junction bases numbered 6, after V lost 5 bases and J lost 4 bases. The clonotype originates from a human donor with non-small cell lung cancer who had a partial response to radiotherapy plus ipilimumab. Some clones in this sample may be carry-over from other donors' samples. The rearrangement uses TRBV19 and TRBJ1-2, with 8 bases fitting TRBD1. This material consisted of peripheral blood, taken from a patient treated with radiotherapy plus ipilimumab. The CDR3 sequence is CASSFSRGPYGYTF. In DNA form, the CDR3 reads TGTGCCAGTAGTTTTTCCAGGGGGCCCTATGGCTACACCTTC. Complete variable domain (other parts from reference TRBV19 and TRBJ1-2): DGGITQSPKYLFRKEGQNVTLSCEQNLNHDAMYWYRQDPGQGLRLIYYSQIVNDFQKGDIAEGYSVSREKKESFPLTVTSAQKNPTAFYLCASSFSRGPYGYTFGSGTRLTVV.